This T cell receptor beta chain was profiled in a study of blood T cell repertoires in COVID-19. This clone has more than one count but fewer than ten. The repertoire was sequenced with immunoSEQ multiplex PCR; TCRdb's copy has only in-frame clones and lacks some. The sample comprises fewer than 450,000 clones, around nine tenths of which are singletons, and more than 0.95% rests with the top ten. The germline gives CDR1 PRHDT, CDR2 FYEKMQ (reference sequence). The CDR3 totals 15 residues. The V segment lost 5 bases and the J segment 4 bases; nucleotides outside the gene matches: 10. The J gene is TRBJ1-2, the V gene TRBV13; 7 bases line up with TRBD1. This receptor was taken from a woman between 18 and 30 years old who had recovered from COVID-19. Sequencing was performed on PBMCs or T cells enriched from blood (not recorded which). CDR3 region: CASSPQTRGIYGYTF. The DNA for the CDR3 is TGTGCCAGCAGCCCACAAACCAGGGGGATCTATGGCTACACCTTC.